Shown below are 9 T cell receptor beta chains from a single sample sequenced in a study of cytomegalovirus exposure and HLA in healthy donors. Vbeta (60) and Jbeta (13) primers were used in the PCR. Using immunoSEQ multiplex PCR, the repertoire was profiled, and TCRdb retains in-frame clones only, with some absent. The data contain about 180,000 clones, 70% to 80% of them seen just once; the ten biggest clones take up approximately 1.5%. The sample consisted of PBMCs. These receptors were collected from a woman under 40 in good health and CMV-seropositive.

The gene calls are TRBV30 and TRBJ2-3, with D unclear. V shed 3 bases and J shed 2 bases, with 6 bases lying between them. The V gene's germline CDR1 is GTSNPN and CDR2 SVGIG (reference sequence). The CDR3 is 12 residues long. DNA for the CDR3: TGTGCCTGGAGCCCTAACACAGATACGCAGTATTTT. Translated: CAWSPNTDTQYF.

The chain links TRBV20-1 to TRBJ2-7; TRBD1 agrees at 7 bases. The trim removed 2 bases at V and 6 bases at J, leaving 1 base unmatched. CDR3 length: 11 amino acids. The germline V gene has CDR1 DFQATT and CDR2 SNEGSKA (reference sequence). The DNA for the CDR3 is TGCAGTGCTAGAACAGGGGTCGAGCAGTACTTC. Amino acids: CSARTGVEQYF.

This clone has just one count. The CDR3 protein is CAIRTGVVTEAFF. In DNA form, the CDR3 reads TGTGCCATCCGGACAGGGGTAGTAACTGAAGCTTTCTTT. The V and J genes are TRBV6-1 and TRBJ1-1, with 9 positions matching TRBD1. This CDR3 has 13 residues. V shed 10 bases, J shed 5 bases, and the junction held 8 bases outside the gene matches. The germline CDR1 and CDR2 sequences are MNHNS and SASEGT.

The chain couples TRBV10-1 to TRBJ2-7; 9 bases align to TRBD2. V lost 7 bases to trimming and J lost 6 bases; unmatched junction nucleotides: 10. Germline V gives CDR1 WNHNN, CDR2 SYGVQD (reference sequence). The CDR3 is 14 residues long. CDR3 coding DNA: TGCGCCAGCAATGAAGTAGCGGGAGCTGTCGAGCAGTACTTC. Amino acid sequence: CASNEVAGAVEQYF.

The genes are TRBV5-4 and TRBJ2-7; 7 nucleotides agree with TRBD2. CDR1 and CDR2 (germline): SGHNT, YYREEE (reference sequence). V lost 4 bases to trimming and J lost 1 base; unmatched junction nucleotides: 11. This CDR3 comprises 16 residues. DNA of the CDR3: TGTGCCAGCAGCCCCCGGGGAGCTAGCGGATCCTACGAGCAGTACTTC. Translating gives CASSPRGASGSYEQYF.

The V gene is TRBV7-2, the J gene TRBJ2-3, with 9 nucleotides matching TRBD2. This CDR3 region has 15 residues. Trimming removed 5 bases from V and 4 bases from J; junction bases left unmatched: 7. Germline CDR1 SGHTA, CDR2 FQGNSA. The CDR3 region has the DNA TGTGCCAGCAGCCGAGTAGCGGGAGAGGCAGATACGCAGTATTTT. Amino acids: CASSRVAGEADTQYF. The full variable domain, rest sourced from reference TRBV7-2 and TRBJ2-3, is GAGVSQSPSNKVTEKGKDVELRCDPISGHTALYWYRQSLGQGLEFLIYFQGNSAPDKSGLPSDRFSAERTGGSVSTLTIQRTQQEDSAVYLCASSRVAGEADTQYFGPGTRLTVL.

The CDR3 protein is CASSYSKDRGNTIYF. For the CDR3, the DNA is TGTGCCAGCAGTTACTCGAAAGACAGGGGAAACACCATATATTTT. V usage is TRBV6-6 and J usage is TRBJ1-3, with D possibly TRBD1 on 6 matching bases. The CDR3 extends over 15 amino acids. Germline V gene data show CDR1 as MNHNY and CDR2 as SVGAGI (reference sequence). V was pared by 0 bases and J by 4 bases, with 10 bases between.

This clone has just a few counts. The rearrangement links TRBV5-1 to TRBJ1-4; a possible D gene is TRBD1 (5 bases). The CDR3 is made up of 15 amino acids. V was pared by 4 bases and J by 0 bases, with 10 bases between. Germline values: CDR1 SGHRS, CDR2 YFSETQ. CDR3 residues: CASSKTDATNEKLFF. CDR3 in DNA: TGCGCCAGCAGCAAGACAGATGCAACTAATGAAAAACTGTTTTTT.

The chain is built from TRBV5-1 and TRBJ2-1, with D possibly being TRBD2 (5 bases). V lost 0 bases, J lost 6 bases, and 19 bases lay in between. The CDR3 is made up of 17 amino acids. Germline V gene sequence: CDR1 SGHRS, CDR2 YFSETQ. CDR3 DNA: TGCGCCAGCAGCTTGGCAGGCGGGTTCGGTCCCTTCAATGAGCAGTTCTTC. It specifies CASSLAGGFGPFNEQFF.